This T cell receptor (beta chain) comes out of a study of early T cells in non-severe SARS-CoV-2 infection. Background on the study: Unsorted whole blood bulk RNA was sequenced, with unpaired chains. Study-wide results and caveats: The VDJdb matching leaned toward anti-spike CD8 responses and overlooked private and CD4 specificities.

This clonotype was observed at least ten times. Its antigen is currently unknown. Individually, cDNA molecules had unique molecular identifiers attached to them. TCRdb called the 5' RACE reads again in MiXCR, with one record for every CDR3 protein. The repertoire includes tens of thousands of distinct CDR3 sequences, about 4.7% of them detected once, and roughly 16% sits in the top ten. This CDR3 is 13 amino acids long. CDR1 and CDR2 (germline): DFQATT, SNEGSKA (reference sequence). Trimming removed 0 bases from V and 13 bases from J, with 18 bases in between. Sample: whole blood. The sequence was obtained from an adult who was a healthcare worker with PCR-confirmed SARS-CoV-2 infection or an uninfected control (not recorded which). The chain recombines TRBV20-1 with TRBJ1-2; TRBD1 is a possible D gene (5 bases). This CDR3 reads CSARDPDHRRLTF. The CDR3 bases are TGCAGTGCTAGAGACCCCGACCACAGGCGTCTCACCTTC.